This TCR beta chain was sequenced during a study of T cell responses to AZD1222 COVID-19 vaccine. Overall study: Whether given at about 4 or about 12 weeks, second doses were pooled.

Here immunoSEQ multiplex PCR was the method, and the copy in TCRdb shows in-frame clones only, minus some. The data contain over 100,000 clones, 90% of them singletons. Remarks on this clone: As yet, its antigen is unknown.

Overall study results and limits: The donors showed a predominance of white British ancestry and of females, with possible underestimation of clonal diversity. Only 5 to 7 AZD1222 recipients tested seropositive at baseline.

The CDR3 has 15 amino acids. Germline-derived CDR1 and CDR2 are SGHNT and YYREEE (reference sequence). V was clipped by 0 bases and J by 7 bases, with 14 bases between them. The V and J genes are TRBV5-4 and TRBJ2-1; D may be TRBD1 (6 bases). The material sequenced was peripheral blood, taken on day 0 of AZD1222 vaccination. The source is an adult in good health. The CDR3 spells CASSLGGHLNNEQFF. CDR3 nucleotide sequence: TGTGCCAGCAGCTTGGGGGGGCACTTAAATAATGAGCAGTTCTTC.